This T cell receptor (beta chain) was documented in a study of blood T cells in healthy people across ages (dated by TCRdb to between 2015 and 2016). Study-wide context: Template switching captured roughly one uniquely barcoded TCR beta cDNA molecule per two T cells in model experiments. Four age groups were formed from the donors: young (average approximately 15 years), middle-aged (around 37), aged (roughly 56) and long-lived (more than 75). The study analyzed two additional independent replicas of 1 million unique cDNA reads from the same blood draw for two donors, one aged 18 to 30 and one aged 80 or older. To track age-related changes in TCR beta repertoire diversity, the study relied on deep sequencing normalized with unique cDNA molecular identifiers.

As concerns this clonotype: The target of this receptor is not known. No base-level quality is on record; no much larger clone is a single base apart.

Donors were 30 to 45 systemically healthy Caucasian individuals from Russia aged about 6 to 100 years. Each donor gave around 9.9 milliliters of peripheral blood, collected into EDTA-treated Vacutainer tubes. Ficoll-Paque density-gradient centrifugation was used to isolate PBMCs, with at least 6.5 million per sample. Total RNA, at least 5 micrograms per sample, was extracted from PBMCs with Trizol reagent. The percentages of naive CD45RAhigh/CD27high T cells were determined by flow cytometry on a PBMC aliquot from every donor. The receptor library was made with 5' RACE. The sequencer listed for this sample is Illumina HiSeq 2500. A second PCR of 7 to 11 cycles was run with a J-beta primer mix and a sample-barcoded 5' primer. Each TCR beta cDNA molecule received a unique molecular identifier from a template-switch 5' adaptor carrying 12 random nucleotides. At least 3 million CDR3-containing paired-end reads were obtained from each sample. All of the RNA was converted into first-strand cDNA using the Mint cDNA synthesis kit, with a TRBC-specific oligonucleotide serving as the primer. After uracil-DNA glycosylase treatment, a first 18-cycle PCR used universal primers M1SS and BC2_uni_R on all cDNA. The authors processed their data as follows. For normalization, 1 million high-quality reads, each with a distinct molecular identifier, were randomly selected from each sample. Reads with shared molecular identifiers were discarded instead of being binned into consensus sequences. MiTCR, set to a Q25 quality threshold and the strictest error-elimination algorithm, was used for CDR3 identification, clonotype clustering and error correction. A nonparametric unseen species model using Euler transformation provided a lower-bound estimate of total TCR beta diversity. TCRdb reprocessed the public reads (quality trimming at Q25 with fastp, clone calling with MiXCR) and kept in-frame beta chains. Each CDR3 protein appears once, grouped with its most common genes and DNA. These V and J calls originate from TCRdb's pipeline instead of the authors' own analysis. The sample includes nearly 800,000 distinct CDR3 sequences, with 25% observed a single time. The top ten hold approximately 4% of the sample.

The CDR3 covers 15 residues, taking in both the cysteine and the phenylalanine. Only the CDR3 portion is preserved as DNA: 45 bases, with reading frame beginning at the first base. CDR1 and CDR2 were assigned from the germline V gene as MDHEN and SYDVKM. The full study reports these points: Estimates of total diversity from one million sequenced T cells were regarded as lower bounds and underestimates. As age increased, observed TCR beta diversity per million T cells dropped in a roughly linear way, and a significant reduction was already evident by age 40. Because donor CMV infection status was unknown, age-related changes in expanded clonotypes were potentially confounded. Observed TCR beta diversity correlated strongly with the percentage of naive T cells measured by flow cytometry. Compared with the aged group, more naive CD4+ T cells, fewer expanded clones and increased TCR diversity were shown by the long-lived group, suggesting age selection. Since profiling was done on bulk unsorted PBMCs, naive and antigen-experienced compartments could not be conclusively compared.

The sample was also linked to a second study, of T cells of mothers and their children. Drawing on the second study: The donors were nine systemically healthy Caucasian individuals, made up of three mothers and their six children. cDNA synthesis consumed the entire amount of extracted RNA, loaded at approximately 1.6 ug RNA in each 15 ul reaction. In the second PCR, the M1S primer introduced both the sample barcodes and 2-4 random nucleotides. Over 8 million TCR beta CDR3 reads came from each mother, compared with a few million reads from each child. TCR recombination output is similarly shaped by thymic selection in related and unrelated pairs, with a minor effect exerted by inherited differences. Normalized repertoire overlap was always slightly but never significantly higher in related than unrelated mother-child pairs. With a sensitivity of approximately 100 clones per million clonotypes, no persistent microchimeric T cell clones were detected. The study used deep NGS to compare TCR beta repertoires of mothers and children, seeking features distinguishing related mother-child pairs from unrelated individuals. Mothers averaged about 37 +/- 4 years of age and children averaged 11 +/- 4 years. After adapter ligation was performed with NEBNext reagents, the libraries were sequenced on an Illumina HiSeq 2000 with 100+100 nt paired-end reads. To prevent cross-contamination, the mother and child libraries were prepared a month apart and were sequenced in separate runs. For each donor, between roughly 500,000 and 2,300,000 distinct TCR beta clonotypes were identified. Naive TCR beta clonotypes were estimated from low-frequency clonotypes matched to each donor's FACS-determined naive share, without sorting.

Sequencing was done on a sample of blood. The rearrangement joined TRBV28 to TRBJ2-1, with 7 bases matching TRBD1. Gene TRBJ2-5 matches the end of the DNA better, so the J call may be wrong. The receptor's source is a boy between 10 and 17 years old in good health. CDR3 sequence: CASSLYAGGTETQYF. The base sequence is TGTGCCAGCAGTTTATATGCAGGGGGAACGGAGACCCAGTACTTC.